This T cell receptor beta chain was documented in a study of cytomegalovirus exposure and HLA in healthy donors. A note on this clone: The antigen is undetermined.

Study-level points and caveats: For TCR beta chains, V- and J-gene trimming was later linked to a missense DCLRE1C variant. It emerged from a later analysis that several of the most significant clusters appeared to be linked to common viral pathogens.

PCR employed 60 Vbeta and 13 Jbeta primers. Authors' analysis steps: As a later analysis found, there were 80 million or so unique TCR beta chains, of which roughly 11 million were shared. Clones were sequenced by immunoSEQ multiplex PCR, and TCRdb holds only the in-frame ones, with some missing. V, J and clone size derive from that table, while D and trimming were established from the DNA sequence. Counted here are fewer than 250,000 clones, roughly four fifths occurring once; the ten biggest clones make up more than 1.3%. This CDR3 comprises 14 residues. Trimming left V 5 bases short and J 6 bases short, with 16 bases between. Germline assignment: CDR1 LNHDA and CDR2 SQIVND (reference sequence).

The sequenced material came from PBMCs. The TCR sequence derives from a girl under 18 in good health and CMV-seronegative. The chain couples TRBV19 to TRBJ1-1; D gene uncertain. CDR3 coding DNA: TGTGCCAGTAGTGGGGTTTGGGGAGTTGCTGAAGCTTTCTTT. Its translation is CASSGVWGVAEAFF.